One sample yielded the 4 T cell receptor beta chains listed below, sequenced in a study of blood T cell repertoires in COVID-19. Using immunoSEQ multiplex PCR, the repertoire was profiled, and TCRdb retains in-frame clones only, with some absent. This table holds 250,000 to 300,000 clones, 85% to 90% found once. Sequenced material: PBMCs or T cells enriched from blood (not recorded which). These receptors originate from a woman aged 55-70 years in a cohort exposed to, infected with or recovered from COVID-19 (not recorded which).

The chain has TRBV29-1 and TRBJ1-5, with a weak D call TRBD1 (6 bases). The CDR3 contains 13 residues. Trimming took off 6 bases at V and 0 bases at J, with 9 bases between the two ends. CDR1 and CDR2 from the germline V gene are SQVTM and ANQGSEA. The CDR3 nucleotides are TGCAGCGTCGGACAGAATAGCAATCAGCCCCAGCATTTT. The encoded protein is CSVGQNSNQPQHF.

The gene calls are TRBV11-2 and TRBJ1-3; D is ambiguous. Trimming removed 5 bases from V and 1 base from J, with 6 bases in between. CDR3 length: 13 amino acids. Germline loops: CDR1 SGHAT, CDR2 FQNNGV. As DNA, the CDR3 is TGTGCCAGCAGCCCGTCTTCTGGAAACACCATATATTTT. Its translation: CASSPSSGNTIYF.

The CDR3 DNA reads TGTGCCAGCAGCTTAGAATGGGCTAGCGGTCCCAATGAGCAGTTCTTC. Protein sequence: CASSLEWASGPNEQFF. This chain connects TRBV7-2 to TRBJ2-1; 7 nucleotides match TRBD2. The J segment lost 6 bases and the V segment lost 1 base, leaving 9 bases of the junction unmatched. CDR1 and CDR2 (germline): SGHTA, FQGNSA. CDR3 length equals 16 residues. Based on the CDR3 plus reference TRBV7-2 and TRBJ2-1, the full variable domain is GAGVSQSPSNKVTEKGKDVELRCDPISGHTALYWYRQSLGQGLEFLIYFQGNSAPDKSGLPSDRFSAERTGGSVSTLTIQRTQQEDSAVYLCASSLEWASGPNEQFFGPGTRLTVL.

This chain joins TRBV19 and TRBJ1-5; D possibly corresponds to TRBD1 (5 bases). V was trimmed by 5 bases and J by 2 bases, leaving 10 bases between them. Germline V gene sequence: CDR1 LNHDA, CDR2 SQIVND (reference sequence). The CDR3 is made up of 14 amino acids. CDR3 residues: CASSQAGGNQPQHF. In nucleotides, the CDR3 is TGTGCCAGTAGTCAGGCGGGGGGCAATCAGCCCCAGCATTTT.